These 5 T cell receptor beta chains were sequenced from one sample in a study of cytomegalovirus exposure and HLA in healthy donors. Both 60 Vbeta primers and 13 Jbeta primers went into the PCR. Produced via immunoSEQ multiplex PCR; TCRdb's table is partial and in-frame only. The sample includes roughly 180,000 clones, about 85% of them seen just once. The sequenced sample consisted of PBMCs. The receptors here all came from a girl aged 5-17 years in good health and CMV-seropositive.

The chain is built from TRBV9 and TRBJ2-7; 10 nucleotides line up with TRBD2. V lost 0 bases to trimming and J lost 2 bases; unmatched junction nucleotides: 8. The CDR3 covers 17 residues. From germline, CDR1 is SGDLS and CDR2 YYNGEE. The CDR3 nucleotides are TGTGCCAGCAGCGTAGGAGGGCTAGCGGGAGAAACCTACGAGCAGTACTTC. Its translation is CASSVGGLAGETYEQYF.

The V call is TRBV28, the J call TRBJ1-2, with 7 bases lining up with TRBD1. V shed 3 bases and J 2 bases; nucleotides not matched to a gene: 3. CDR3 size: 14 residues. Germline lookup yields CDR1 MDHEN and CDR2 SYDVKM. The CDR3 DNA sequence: TGTGCCAGCAGTTTTTACAGGGGAAACTATGGCTACACCTTC. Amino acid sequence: CASSFYRGNYGYTF.

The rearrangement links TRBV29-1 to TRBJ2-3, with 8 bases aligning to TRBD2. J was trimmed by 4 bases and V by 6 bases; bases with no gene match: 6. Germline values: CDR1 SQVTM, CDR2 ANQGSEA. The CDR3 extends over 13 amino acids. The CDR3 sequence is CSVGSTSADTQYF. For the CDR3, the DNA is TGCAGCGTCGGGTCGACTAGCGCAGATACGCAGTATTTT.

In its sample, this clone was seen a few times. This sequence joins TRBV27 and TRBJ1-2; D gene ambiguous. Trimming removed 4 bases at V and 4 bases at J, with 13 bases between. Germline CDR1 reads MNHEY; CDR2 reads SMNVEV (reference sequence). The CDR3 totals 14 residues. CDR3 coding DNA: TGTGCCAGCAGTTCCTCGGACTGGATCTATGGCTACACCTTC. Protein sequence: CASSSSDWIYGYTF.

CDR3 region: CATRRDRNTGELFF. As DNA, the CDR3 is TGTGCCACCCGCCGGGACAGGAACACCGGGGAGCTGTTTTTT. The V and J genes are TRBV15 and TRBJ2-2, with 7 nucleotides matching TRBD1. From germline, CDR1 is LNHNV and CDR2 YYDKDF (reference sequence). This CDR3 contains 14 residues. With 8 bases clipped from V and 1 base from J, the junction kept 4 bases outside the gene matches.